Below, 7 T cell receptor beta chains from the same sample are listed, as sequenced in a study of post-analysis software for immune sequencing data. Regarding the study as a whole: Five TRBV segments, TRBV5-6, TRBV5-1 and TRBV20-1 among them, were found more frequent in patients than controls.

Tagging with unique molecular identifiers was a feature of the TCR beta cDNA libraries. TCRdb processed the PCR reads anew with MiXCR; each CDR3 protein has one entry. The profile covers roughly 400,000 distinct CDR3 sequences, with approximately 37% appearing a single time and 6% to 9% taken by the ten largest. The antigens for these receptors are not known. The sample taken for sequencing was blood. These TCRs come from a girl between 2 and 10 years old with multiple sclerosis.

About this clonotype itself: The germline gene is not matched at one end of the junction; a read error may be the cause. The J gene is TRBJ1-4, the V gene TRBV29-1, with D unclear. The CDR3 extends over 12 amino acids. Germline-derived CDR1 and CDR2 are SQVTM and ANQGSEA. DNA for the CDR3: TGCAGCGTTGGTGCAACTAATGAAAAACGGTTTTTT. This encodes CSVGATNEKRFF.

CDR3 sequence (DNA): TGTGCCAGCAGCTCTAGGACAGGATGGGGGAATGAGCAGTTCTTC. This translates into CASSSRTGWGNEQFF. The genes are TRBV7-2 and TRBJ2-1; TRBD1 agrees at 7 bases. V lost 4 bases and J lost 7; bases outside the gene matches: 10. This CDR3 has 15 residues. Looked up from germline, CDR1 is SGHTA and CDR2 is FQGNSA.

The chain couples TRBV12-3 or TRBV12-4 to TRBJ2-6; a weak D match, TRBD1 (6 bases). V lost 5 bases and J 0 bases, leaving 17 bases between the germline ends. This CDR3 is built from 18 residues. DNA for the CDR3: TGTGCCAGCAGTCCAGACAGGCGAAAGCGCTCTGGGGCCAACGTCCTGACTTTC. Translating it yields CASSPDRRKRSGANVLTF.

Concerning this clonotype: At one end the junction does not follow the germline gene, possibly because of a read error. The chain is built from TRBV20-1 and TRBJ1-2; 8 nucleotides line up with TRBD1. Germline CDR1 is DFQATT and CDR2 is SNEGSKA (reference sequence). The CDR3 consists of 13 residues. This CDR3 is CCARSGGDGGYTF. Written as DNA, the CDR3 is TGCTGTGCTAGATCAGGGGGCGACGGTGGCTACACCTTC.

The chain carries TRBV7-2 and TRBJ2-7, with D perhaps TRBD1 or TRBD2 (5 bases each). Germline V gene data show CDR1 as SGHTA and CDR2 as FQGNSA. The CDR3 loop spans 15 amino acids. The V end was cut by 3 bases, the J end by 1 base, with 13 bases between. CDR3 coding DNA: TGTGCCAGCAGCTTCGTTGGGACGCTATCCTACGAGCAGTACTTC. Protein: CASSFVGTLSYEQYF.

For the CDR3, the DNA is TGCAGCGTGCCGGGCCGGACTAGCGGGAGGAAGCAGTTCTTC. Its protein product is CSVPGRTSGRKQFF. The chain joins TRBV29-1 to TRBJ2-1, with 14 bases lining up with TRBD2. V lost 6 bases, J lost 11 bases, and 9 bases stayed unmatched. The CDR3 spans 14 residues. Germline CDR1 is SQVTM and CDR2 is ANQGSEA.

V gene TRBV2 combines with J gene TRBJ2-1; TRBD2 might be the D (5 bases). V lost 6 bases and J lost 0, with 12 bases in between. CDR3 length equals 15 residues. Per the germline V gene, CDR1 is SNHLY and CDR2 is FYNNEI. CDR3 in amino acids: CASRATRSSYNEQFF. The CDR3 DNA is TGTGCCAGCAGGGCAACTAGAAGCTCCTACAATGAGCAGTTCTTC.